The T cell receptor beta chain described here comes from a study of blood T cell repertoires in COVID-19. Study at large: Samples taken during acute and convalescent COVID-19 were collected in the United States, Italy and Spain.

This table comes from immunoSEQ multiplex PCR, and its TCRdb copy is limited to in-frame clones, with some not included. The sample lists about 210,000 clones, around 80% occurring once. Looked up from germline, CDR1 is LNHDA and CDR2 is SQIVND (reference sequence). The length of the CDR3 is 15 residues. The trim removed 3 bases at V and 0 bases at J, leaving 5 bases unmatched. In its sample, this clone was seen once. The gene calls are TRBV19 and TRBJ2-7; TRBD1 agrees at 7 bases. The sample comprised peripheral blood. The receptor comes from a woman aged 40 to 50 with acute or convalescent COVID-19. Written as DNA, the CDR3 is TGTGCCAGTAGTATCAGGACAGGAGACTCCTACGAGCAGTACTTC. This encodes CASSIRTGDSYEQYF.